Listed here are 8 T cell receptor beta chains from one sample, sequenced in a study of T cells after yellow fever vaccination. TCRdb itself ran the 5' RACE reads through MiXCR, one entry per CDR3 protein. Among 620,000 or so distinct CDR3 sequences listed, roughly 12% were seen once. Sample: PBMCs, taken on the day of the yellow fever booster vaccination. All receptors come from a man aged 30 to 39 who received the YFV17D yellow fever vaccine.

This clonotype showed up just a few times. V gene TRBV6-1 combines with J gene TRBJ1-5, with D tentatively TRBD1 (5 bases). In germline, CDR1 is MNHNS, CDR2 SASEGT. Trimming removed 5 bases at V and 4 bases at J, with 15 bases between. CDR3 size: 15 residues. For the CDR3, the DNA is TGTGCCAGCAGTCTGACGGGGGTGAGTAATCAGCCCCAGCATTTT. Its translation: CASSLTGVSNQPQHF.

Many counts were recorded for this clonotype. This chain links TRBV6-5 with TRBJ2-5; 9 bases match TRBD2. Germline CDR1 and CDR2: MNHEY and SVGAGI. V dropped 0 bases and J dropped 5; count of bases not matched to a gene: 7. The CDR3 sequence is 16 residues long. As DNA, the CDR3 is TGTGCCAGCAGTTACTCGAGTGGGACTAGCAGGGAGACCCAGTACTTC. It translates to CASSYSSGTSRETQYF.

In this sample, this clonotype turned up a few times. This chain's CDR3 is CASSLGQGYFYGYTF. The CDR3 DNA is TGTGCCAGCAGCTTGGGACAGGGGTATTTCTATGGCTACACCTTC. The chain joins TRBV13 to TRBJ1-2; 10 bases agree with TRBD1. The V segment lost 3 bases and the J segment 4 bases; nucleotides outside the gene matches: 5. The germline gives CDR1 PRHDT, CDR2 FYEKMQ (reference sequence). This CDR3 comprises 15 residues.

This clonotype was recorded a few times. V and J are TRBV6-1 and TRBJ1-5, with D possibly TRBD1 on 5 matching bases. Germline V gene data show CDR1 as MNHNS and CDR2 as SASEGT. The CDR3 loop spans 12 amino acids. Deletions cut 11 bases from V and 2 bases from J, with 10 bases between. For the CDR3, the DNA is TGTGCCGCAACAGGTCGCAATCAGCCCCAGCATTTT. It is translated as CAATGRNQPQHF.

This rearrangement joins TRBV5-1 to TRBJ2-5; D ambiguous. Per germline, CDR1 SGHRS and CDR2 YFSETQ. Trimming took 4 bases from V and 4 from J, leaving 14 bases between them. CDR3 size: 14 residues. Here the CDR3 reads CASSETGRVETQYF. As DNA, the CDR3 is TGCGCCAGCAGCGAGACCGGACGGGTAGAGACCCAGTACTTC.

V gene TRBV11-1 combines with J gene TRBJ2-1, with TRBD2 matching 10 bases. The CDR3 is 18 residues long. The junction had 13 bases not matched to a gene; V was cut back by 4 bases and J by 4 bases. The germline CDR1 and CDR2 sequences are SGHAT and FQDESV (reference sequence). CDR3 in amino acids: CASSSFITPGLAYNEQFF. The DNA of the CDR3 is TGTGCCAGCAGCTCCTTTATTACCCCGGGACTAGCGTACAATGAGCAGTTCTTC.

This rearrangement joins TRBV14 to TRBJ2-3; 7 bases fit TRBD2. There are 18 residues in the CDR3. Germline V gene sequence: CDR1 SGHDN, CDR2 FVKESK. After removal of 0 bases from V and 2 bases from J, the junction contained 11 bases not matched to a gene. CDR3 nucleotides: TGTGCCAGCAGCCAAGATCGCGGAAGAGCGGGGTACACAGATACGCAGTATTTT. It encodes CASSQDRGRAGYTDTQYF.

The genes are TRBV5-1 and TRBJ2-3, with 7 bases that match TRBD1. The V and J ends lost 4 bases and 5 bases, in that order; junction bases with no gene match: 4. CDR3 length: 13 residues. Germline V lookup: CDR1 SGHRS, CDR2 YFSETQ. The CDR3 here is CASSAQGEDTQYF. In nucleotides, the CDR3 is TGCGCCAGCAGCGCCCAGGGGGAAGATACGCAGTATTTT.